One and the same sample provided the 28 T cell receptor beta chains below, sequenced in a study of tumor-infiltrating lymphocytes in primary liver carcinoma. Without any cell sorting, roughly 20-33 mg of bulk tissue yielded co-extracted RNA and DNA. The authors made TCR beta cDNA from around 500 ng total RNA with a constant-region primer. Libraries of TCR beta came from three nested multiplex PCR rounds with slightly modified ARM-PCR. Rounds one and two of PCR, each of approximately 11 cycles, were primed with TRBV1-TRBV30 forward primers and a C-beta reverse primer. TCRdb itself ran the multiplex PCR reads through MiXCR, one entry per CDR3 protein. The sample shows tens of thousands of distinct CDR3 sequences, approximately 80% of them seen only once. Sequenced material: liver tumor tissue from sampling region 2. Subset defined: tumor region T2, inferior pole. These receptors were obtained from a woman aged 25 to 39 with primary liver carcinoma and hepatitis B virus infection.

This chain joins TRBV4-3 and TRBJ2-2; 11 nucleotides match TRBD2. The V gene's germline CDR1 is LGHNA and CDR2 YSLEER. CDR3 length: 19 residues. J was trimmed by 3 bases and V by 5 bases; bases with no gene match: 14. Written as DNA, the CDR3 is TGCGCCAGCAGCGTAGTAGCGGGAGGGTCCCGTTCGGACACCGGGGAGCTGTTTTTT. Protein: CASSVVAGGSRSDTGELFF.

Regarding this clonotype: This CDR3 fails to terminate in the conserved phenylalanine or tryptophan, so it likely reflects a read error. This sequence joins TRBV11-2 and TRBJ2-1; TRBD2 matches 9 bases. The germline gives CDR1 SGHAT, CDR2 FQNNGV. The CDR3 covers 17 residues. CDR3 sequence: CGSSLGVSGSVFNEQFL. CDR3 sequence (DNA): TGTGGCAGCAGTTTAGGGGTTAGCGGGAGTGTCTTCAATGAGCAGTTCCTC.

As concerns this clonotype: One end of the junction is discordant with germline, which a read error may explain. The V gene is TRBV4-3, the J gene TRBJ2-1; TRBD2 is a possible D gene (6 bases). Germline V CDR1 and CDR2: LGHNA, YSLEER. The CDR3 spans 16 residues. The CDR3 sequence: CASRNDAGSSYNEHFF. The CDR3 coding sequence is TGCGCCAGCAGGAATGATGCGGGAAGTTCCTACAATGAGCACTTCTTC.

Remarks on this clonotype: A junction end diverges from the germline sequence, so it may reflect a read error. The chain employs TRBV28 and TRBJ2-3; D is possibly TRBD2 (5 bases). The CDR3 runs to 14 residues. The germline gives CDR1 MDHEN, CDR2 SYDVKM. The CDR3 protein is CASSLSTRTDMQYF. CDR3 in DNA: TGTGCCAGCAGTTTATCTACTAGAACAGATATGCAGTATTTT.

The chain joins TRBV10-2 to TRBJ1-5, with 8 bases matching TRBD1. V lost 8 bases, J lost 2 bases, and 8 bases stayed unmatched. CDR3 size: 15 residues. The germline gives CDR1 WSHSY, CDR2 SAAADI. CDR3 in amino acids: CASDRGMGGNQPQHF. The CDR3 DNA reads TGCGCCAGCGACAGGGGCATGGGAGGCAATCAGCCCCAGCATTTT.

Turning to this clonotype: One base away lies a much larger clone, so this may be a sequencing read error. The gene calls are TRBV7-9 and TRBJ2-2; D perhaps matches TRBD2 (6 bases). The CDR3 extends over 14 amino acids. From germline, CDR1 is SEHNR and CDR2 FQNEAQ (reference sequence). V was shortened by 8 bases and J by 4 bases, with 14 bases between the two germline ends. The CDR3 loop reads CASCATSSTGELFF. In nucleotides, the CDR3 is TGTGCCAGCTGCGCGACTAGTAGCACCGGGGAGCTGTTTTTT. Using reference TRBV7-9 and TRBJ2-2 for the parts outside the CDR3, the full variable domain is DTGVSQNPRHKITKRGQNVTFRCDPISEHNRLYWYRQTLGQGPEFLTYFQNEAQLEKSRLLSDRFSAERPKGSFSTLEIQRTEQGDSAMYLCASCATSSTGELFFGEGSRLTVL.

As concerns this clonotype: At one boundary the junction diverges from the germline segment, which might be a read error. The chain links TRBV13 to TRBJ2-1, with D unclear. There are 15 residues in the CDR3. Germline lookup yields CDR1 PRHDT and CDR2 FYEKMQ (reference sequence). The CDR3 spells CAGSFGRSPYNEQFF. DNA for the CDR3: TGTGCCGGCAGCTTCGGGCGGAGCCCCTACAATGAGCAGTTCTTC.

Notes on this clonotype: An end of the junction does not agree with germline; a read error may underlie this. This rearrangement joins TRBV11-2 to TRBJ2-5; D perhaps matches TRBD2 (6 bases). The CDR3 totals 18 residues. Germline values: CDR1 SGHAT, CDR2 FQNNGV. The CDR3 DNA reads as TGTGCCATCAGCCTAGCAGTGGGAGGTGCCCGGGTCCAAGAGACTCAGTACTTC. It is translated as CAISLAVGGARVQETQYF.

This clonotype was picked up a small number of times. The chain joins TRBV29-1 to TRBJ2-7; D not certain. Germline CDR1 reads SQVTM; CDR2 reads ANQGSEA. CDR3 length: 16 residues. Trimming removed 1 base at V and 0 bases at J, with 16 bases between. Here the CDR3 reads CSVEALGRAYSYEQYF. DNA of the CDR3: TGCAGCGTTGAAGCCCTGGGTCGGGCCTACTCCTACGAGCAGTACTTC.

The chain links TRBV5-5 to TRBJ2-4, with TRBD2 identical over 7 bases. The CDR3 extends over 17 amino acids. V dropped 2 bases and J dropped 8; count of bases not matched to a gene: 16. Germline CDR1 and CDR2: SGHKS and YYEKEE (reference sequence). The chain's CDR3 is CASSLLGMREGSDIQYF. CDR3 in DNA: TGTGCCAGCAGCTTATTAGGAATGAGGGAGGGGTCTGACATTCAGTACTTC. The full variable domain, with the rest looked up from reference TRBV5-5 and TRBJ2-4, is DAGVTQSPTHLIKTRGQQVTLRCSPISGHKSVSWYQQVLGQGPQFIFQYYEKEERGRGNFPDRFSARQFPNYSSELNVNALLLGDSALYLCASSLLGMREGSDIQYFGAGTRLSVL.

With regard to this clonotype: One end of the junction does not line up with germline, which may come from a read error. The CDR3 coding sequence is TGTGCAAGCAGTTACCAGACCGGACTTCGACGCACGGATACGCAGTATTTT. Protein product: CASSYQTGLRRTDTQYF. The chain is built from TRBV6-6 and TRBJ2-3, with D possibly being TRBD2 (5 bases). The germline gives CDR1 MNHNY, CDR2 SVGAGI (reference sequence). The length of the CDR3 is 17 residues.

A note on this clonotype: A junction boundary mismatches the germline segment, possibly from a read error. This chain links TRBV11-1 with TRBJ2-7; the D is unclear. The germline V gene encodes CDR1 SGHAT and CDR2 FQDESV (reference sequence). The length of the CDR3 is 14 residues. DNA for the CDR3: TGTGCCAGCAGCTTAGCGACAACCTCCTACGTGCAGTACTTC. Translation gives CASSLATTSYVQYF. The entire variable domain, with the rest obtained from reference TRBV11-1 and TRBJ2-7, is as follows: EAEVAQSPRYKITEKSQAVAFWCDPISGHATLYWYRQILGQGPELLVQFQDESVVDDSQLPKDRFSAERLKGVDSTLKIQPAELGDSAMYLCASSLATTSYVQYFGPGTRLTVT.

Worth noting for this clonotype: At one boundary the junction diverges from the germline segment, which might be a read error. This chain connects TRBV11-1 to TRBJ2-7; D gene uncertain. From germline, CDR1 is SGHAT and CDR2 FQDESV (reference sequence). The CDR3 covers 14 residues. The CDR3 nucleotides are TGTGCCAGCAACTCAGCGACGGCCTCCCACGAGCAGTACTTC. This codes for CASNSATASHEQYF.

Of note for this clonotype: Germline and junction disagree at one end, which may indicate a read error. The chain combines TRBV11-2 with TRBJ2-1, with 12 bases identical to TRBD2. The CDR3 length is 16 residues. Germline V gene lookup returns CDR1 SGHAT and CDR2 FQNNGV. CDR3 nucleotides: TGCGTCAGCAGCTCTCGACTAGCGGGAGATTTCAATGAGCTGTTCTTC. Translating gives CVSSSRLAGDFNELFF. The full variable domain, its missing parts supplied by reference TRBV11-2 and TRBJ2-1, is EAGVAQSPRYKIIEKRQSVAFWCNPISGHATLYWYQQILGQGPKLLIQFQNNGVVDDSQLPKDRFSAERLKGVDSTLKIQPAKLEDSAVYLCVSSSRLAGDFNELFFGPGTRLTVL.

A few counts support this clonotype. The CDR3 ends on some other residue instead of the conserved phenylalanine or tryptophan, so this is likely a read error. The chain uses TRBV6-6 and TRBJ2-7, with D possibly TRBD1 on 6 matching bases. The germline V gene encodes CDR1 MNHNY and CDR2 SVGAGI (reference sequence). CDR3 length: 13 residues. V was cut by 5 bases and J by 5 bases, with 13 bases left in between. CDR3 coding DNA: TGTGCCAGCAGTGGGGACAAGGGGCACGAGCAGTACTCC. This translates into CASSGDKGHEQYS.

Comment on this clonotype: One junction end disagrees with the germline gene, perhaps due to a read error. The chain has TRBV11-2 and TRBJ2-5; D call uncertain. The germline V gene has CDR1 SGHAT and CDR2 FQNNGV. The CDR3 totals 16 residues. The CDR3 sequence is CACRSRDSAHQETQYF. CDR3 sequence (DNA): TGTGCCTGCAGATCCCGAGACTCGGCTCACCAAGAGACCCAGTACTTC.

Points on this clonotype: Mismatch with germline at one junction end may stem from a read error. This rearrangement joins TRBV11-2 to TRBJ2-7; no clear D gene. The CDR3 is 13 residues long. In germline, CDR1 is SGHAT, CDR2 FQNNGV. This CDR3 reads CASSLGTKYEQYF. CDR3 nucleotide sequence: TGTGCCAGCAGTTTAGGCACAAAGTACGAGCAGTACTTC.

As for this clonotype: One end of the junction does not line up with germline, which may come from a read error. The V call is TRBV28, the J call TRBJ2-3; 7 bases are shared with TRBD1. The CDR3 is 17 amino acids. Germline V lookup: CDR1 MDHEN, CDR2 SYDVKM. The CDR3 coding sequence is TGTACCAGCAGTTTCGCAAAACAGGGGCGATTGACAGACACGCAGTATTTT. Its protein is CTSSFAKQGRLTDTQYF.

Worth noting for this clonotype: The junction shows a germline mismatch at one end, possibly a read error. The chain joins TRBV5-4 to TRBJ2-5; D gene uncertain. This CDR3 spans 14 amino acids. CDR1 is SGHNT and CDR2 is YYREEE in the germline V gene (reference sequence). CDR3 nucleotide sequence: TGTGCCAGCAGCTTGGTTGGTCCACAAGAGACCAAGTACTTC. Translated: CASSLVGPQETKYF. The variable domain in full, completed from reference TRBV5-4 and TRBJ2-5, reads ETGVTQSPTHLIKTRGQQVTLRCSSQSGHNTVSWYQQALGQGPQFIFQYYREEENGRGNFPPRFSGLQFPNYSSELNVNALELDDSALYLCASSLVGPQETKYFGPGTRLLVL.

Worth noting for this clonotype: Because it lacks the conserved phenylalanine or tryptophan at the end, this CDR3 is likely a read error. The CDR3 region has the DNA TGTGCCAGCAACTACCAAGGGTCGGCTGAAGCTTTCTAT. Protein product: CASNYQGSAEAFY. The chain joins TRBV6-2 or TRBV6-3 to TRBJ1-1; D uncertain. The germline V gene encodes CDR1 MNHEY and CDR2 SVGEGT. CDR3 length: 13 residues. The V end lost 7 bases, the J end lost 6 bases, and 15 bases lay between the germline ends.

Regarding this clonotype: A much larger clone differs by one base, so this may be a read error. The chain joins TRBV6-6 to TRBJ1-1, with no clear D. The length of the CDR3 is 14 residues. Germline V gives CDR1 MNHNY, CDR2 SVGAGI (reference sequence). Trimming pared 9 bases from V and 2 bases from J, leaving 16 bases between. CDR3 residues: CASSPAASNTEAFF. In nucleotides, the CDR3 is TGTGCCAGTAGTCCGGCGGCATCCAACACTGAAGCTTTCTTT.

Concerning this clonotype itself: A junction end diverges from the germline sequence, so it may reflect a read error. The V gene is TRBV11-2, the J gene TRBJ2-2; TRBD2 is a possible D gene (6 bases). Germline V gene lookup returns CDR1 SGHAT and CDR2 FQNNGV. The CDR3 extends over 18 amino acids. CDR3 sequence reads: CASGSSRVGGPNTGGLFF. The CDR3 DNA follows: TGTGCCAGCGGCTCATCCCGAGTGGGAGGCCCGAACACCGGGGGGCTGTTTTTT.

As regards this clonotype: The junction and the germline gene differ at one end; a read error may be behind it. The rearrangement joins TRBV6-1 to TRBJ2-2; either TRBD1 or TRBD2 may supply D (6 bases each). Per germline, CDR1 MNHNS and CDR2 SASEGT. This CDR3 is built from 19 residues. In DNA, the CDR3 is TGTGCCAGCAGTGAAACCCTTCCCGGGGGCGCTGCGAACACCGGGGAGCTGTCCTTT. Amino acid sequence: CASSETLPGGAANTGELSF.

A single count supports this clonotype. The junction shows a germline mismatch at one end, possibly a read error. The CDR3 nucleotides are TGTGTCACCAGTGAGAAGACACTCCCATCCGATACGCAGTATTTT. This encodes CVTSEKTLPSDTQYF. The V call is TRBV24-1, the J call TRBJ2-3; the D is unclear. Germline CDR1 and CDR2: KGHDR and SFDVKD. This CDR3 region has 15 residues.

A remark on this clonotype: A read error may be the cause here, since a much bigger clone is one base away. The gene calls are TRBV5-1 and TRBJ2-5; D possibly matches TRBD1 or TRBD2 (5 bases each). The CDR3 is 15 residues long. Germline V CDR1 and CDR2: SGHRS, YFSETQ. CDR3 DNA sequence: TGCGCCAGCAGCTTCAACGGTCCCCCGCAAGGGACCAAGTACTTC. Translating it yields CASSFNGPPQGTKYF.

With regard to this clonotype: Lacking the conserved final phenylalanine or tryptophan, this CDR3 likely reflects a read error. V and J are TRBV5-5 and TRBJ1-6; D unresolved. V was trimmed by 0 bases and J by 16 bases, leaving 17 bases between them. Per the germline V gene, CDR1 is SGHKS and CDR2 is YYEKEE (reference sequence). The CDR3 has 14 amino acids. The CDR3 bases are TGTGCCAGCAGCTTGGACGTCAGTAATTCATCTCTCCACTAT. This gives the protein CASSLDVSNSSLHY.

V and J are TRBV7-9 and TRBJ1-6; D gene ambiguous. Germline CDR1 and CDR2: SEHNR and FQNEAQ (reference sequence). The CDR3 contains 13 residues. Deletions cut 10 bases from V and 7 bases from J, with 14 bases between. The CDR3 DNA reads as TGTGCCAACACCAAATCGGGGAATTCACCCCTCCACTTT. This sequence encodes CANTKSGNSPLHF.

This chain connects TRBV28 to TRBJ1-1; D ambiguous. The V gene's germline CDR1 is MDHEN and CDR2 SYDVKM. Trimming removed 8 bases at V and 8 bases at J, with 12 bases between. This CDR3 contains 11 residues. This CDR3 is CASGIRVEAFF. In DNA form, the CDR3 reads TGTGCCAGCGGTATAAGGGTCGAAGCTTTCTTT. The full variable domain, with the rest looked up from reference TRBV28 and TRBJ1-1, is DVKVTQSSRYLVKRTGEKVFLECVQDMDHENMFWYRQDPGLGLRLIYFSYDVKMKEKGDIPEGYSVSREKKERFSLILESASTNQTSMYLCASGIRVEAFFGQGTRLTVV.